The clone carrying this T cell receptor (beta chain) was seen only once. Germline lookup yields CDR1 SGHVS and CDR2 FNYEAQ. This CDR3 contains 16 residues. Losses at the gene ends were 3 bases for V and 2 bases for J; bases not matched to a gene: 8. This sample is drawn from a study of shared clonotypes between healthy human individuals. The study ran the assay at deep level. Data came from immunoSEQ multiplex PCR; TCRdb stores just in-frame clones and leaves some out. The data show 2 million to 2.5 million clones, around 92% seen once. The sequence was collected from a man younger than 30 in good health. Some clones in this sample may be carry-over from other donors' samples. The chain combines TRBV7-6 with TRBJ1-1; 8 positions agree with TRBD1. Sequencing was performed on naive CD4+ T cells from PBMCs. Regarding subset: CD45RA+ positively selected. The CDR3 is CASSFGPTGANTEAFF. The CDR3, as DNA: TGTGCCAGCAGCTTTGGCCCGACAGGGGCTAACACTGAAGCTTTCTTT.